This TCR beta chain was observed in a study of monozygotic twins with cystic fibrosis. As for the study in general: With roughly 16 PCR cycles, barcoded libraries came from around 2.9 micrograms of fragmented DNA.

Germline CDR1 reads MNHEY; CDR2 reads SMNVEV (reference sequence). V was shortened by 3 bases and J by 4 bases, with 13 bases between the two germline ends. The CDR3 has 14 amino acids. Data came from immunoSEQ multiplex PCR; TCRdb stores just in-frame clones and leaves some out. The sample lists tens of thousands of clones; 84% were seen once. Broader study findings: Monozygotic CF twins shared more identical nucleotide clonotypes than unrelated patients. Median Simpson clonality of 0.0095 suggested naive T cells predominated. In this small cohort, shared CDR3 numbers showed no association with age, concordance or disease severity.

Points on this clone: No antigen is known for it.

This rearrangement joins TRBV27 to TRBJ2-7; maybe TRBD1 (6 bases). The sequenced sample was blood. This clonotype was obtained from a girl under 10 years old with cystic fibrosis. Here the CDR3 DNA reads TGTGCCAGCAGTTTCAGGGGCCCCCCTTACGAGCAGTACTTC. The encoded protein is CASSFRGPPYEQYF.